A single sample is the source of the 32 T cell receptor beta chains below, sequenced in a study of response to subunit inactivated influenza vaccine. Using its own MiXCR run on the RT-PCR reads, TCRdb lists one record per CDR3 protein. Altogether 700,000 to 800,000 distinct CDR3 sequences are present, approximately 17% being singletons, with the ten largest covering approximately 11%. The sequencing here drew on PBMCs from blood, taken roughly 5 days after vaccination. These receptors were collected from a man aged 45-65 years who received an inactivated influenza vaccine.

The chain uses TRBV4-3 and TRBJ2-7, with D maybe TRBD2 (5 bases). Looked up from germline, CDR1 is LGHNA and CDR2 is YSLEER. There are 15 residues in the CDR3. Trimming removed 0 bases from V and 0 bases from J, with 9 bases in between. CDR3 sequence (DNA): TGCGCCAGCAGCCAAGAGGACTCCAGCTCCTACGAGCAGTACTTC. Residues: CASSQEDSSSYEQYF.

The table lists this clonotype with a count of one. The chain employs TRBV11-1 and TRBJ2-5; TRBD1 aligns across 7 bases. Germline CDR1 SGHAT, CDR2 FQDESV (reference sequence). V gave up 5 bases and J gave up 1 base; unmatched junction bases: 7. The CDR3 consists of 15 residues. The CDR3 region has the DNA TGTGCCAGCAGCCCCCCGACAGGGCTCCAAGAGACCCAGTACTTC. Translated, it gives CASSPPTGLQETQYF.

The chain recombines TRBV11-2 with TRBJ2-5, with 7 bases matching TRBD1. The CDR3 contains 13 residues. With 6 bases clipped from V and 9 bases from J, the junction kept 10 bases outside the gene matches. CDR1 is SGHAT, CDR2 FQNNGV, per germline. CDR3 region: CASRLWTGEAQYF. The CDR3 DNA is TGTGCCAGCAGACTCTGGACAGGTGAGGCCCAGTACTTC.

This clonotype was seen more than once but under ten times. J is TRBJ2-4 and V is TRBV5-1; D is perhaps TRBD1 (5 bases). The CDR3 length is 16 residues. The V end was cut by 2 bases, the J end by 0 bases, with 12 bases between. Per the germline V gene, CDR1 is SGHRS and CDR2 is YFSETQ. DNA for the CDR3: TGCGCCAGCAGCTTATCAGGGAATGGAGCCAAAAACATTCAGTACTTC. It translates to CASSLSGNGAKNIQYF. Drawing the rest from reference TRBV5-1 and TRBJ2-4, the complete variable domain is KAGVTQTPRYLIKTRGQQVTLSCSPISGHRSVSWYQQTPGQGLQFLFEYFSETQRNKGNFPGRFSGRQFSNSRSEMNVSTLELGDSALYLCASSLSGNGAKNIQYFGAGTRLSVL.

V gene TRBV15 combines with J gene TRBJ1-1; D is unresolved. The CDR3 length is 13 residues. Germline CDR1 LNHNV, CDR2 YYDKDF (reference sequence). V was cut by 0 bases and J by 8 bases, with 10 bases left in between. The CDR3 region is CATSRESLTEAFF. CDR3 DNA: TGTGCCACCAGCAGAGAGAGCTTGACAGAAGCTTTCTTT.

The V call is TRBV11-1, the J call TRBJ2-2, with a tentative D call TRBD1 (5 bases). V lost 8 bases and J 0 bases, leaving 31 bases between the germline ends. Germline-derived CDR1 and CDR2 are SGHAT and FQDESV (reference sequence). The CDR3 runs 21 residues. As DNA, the CDR3 is TGTGCCAGCGACCGCCTGCACGATGGGGCGTGGATTTCCACGAACACCGGGGAGCTGTTTTTT. Translated: CASDRLHDGAWISTNTGELFF.

V usage is TRBV30 and J usage is TRBJ2-1; no clear D gene. Trimming shortened V by 8 bases and J by 8 bases, and 19 bases separated the two germline ends. Germline V gene sequence: CDR1 GTSNPN, CDR2 SVGIG (reference sequence). CDR3 length: 13 residues. In nucleotides, the CDR3 is TGTGCCACCTCCTTCGGAGATGGCTATGAGCAGTTCTTC. Protein: CATSFGDGYEQFF.

This clonotype was picked up a small number of times. The genes are TRBV6-5 and TRBJ2-3, with 12 bases lining up with TRBD1. Trimming took 2 bases from V and 5 from J; bases not matched to a gene: 5. This CDR3 contains 16 residues. Per the germline V gene, CDR1 is MNHEY and CDR2 is SVGAGI. CDR3 sequence: CASSYGTGGRRDTQYF. CDR3 in DNA: TGTGCCAGCAGTTACGGGACAGGGGGCAGGAGAGATACGCAGTATTTT.

This clonotype appeared many times. This chain connects TRBV20-1 to TRBJ2-7; no reliable D call. This CDR3 has 14 residues. Looked up from germline, CDR1 is DFQATT and CDR2 is SNEGSKA (reference sequence). The V gene lost 0 bases and the J gene lost 1 base, with 10 bases spanning the gap. Written as DNA, the CDR3 is TGCAGTGCTAGAGATTCGACGTGGTCCTACGAGCAGTACTTC. This gives the protein CSARDSTWSYEQYF.

A few counts support this clonotype. This chain uses TRBV5-1 with TRBJ2-7, with 7 positions matching TRBD2. The CDR3 has 14 residues. V trimming: 2 bases; J trimming: 5 bases; junction bases outside the gene matches: 7. Germline loops: CDR1 SGHRS, CDR2 YFSETQ. In DNA, the CDR3 is TGCGCCAGCAGCTTTGATTCAGGGAGGGACGAGCAGTACTTC. Protein: CASSFDSGRDEQYF. Looking up the rest from reference TRBV5-1 and TRBJ2-7 gives the full variable domain: KAGVTQTPRYLIKTRGQQVTLSCSPISGHRSVSWYQQTPGQGLQFLFEYFSETQRNKGNFPGRFSGRQFSNSRSEMNVSTLELGDSALYLCASSFDSGRDEQYFGPGTRLTVT.

The genes are TRBV28 and TRBJ2-3; 12 positions agree with TRBD1. Germline assignment: CDR1 MDHEN and CDR2 SYDVKM. The trim removed 0 bases at V and 4 bases at J, leaving 11 bases unmatched. The CDR3 has 19 amino acids. The CDR3 is CASSLWGQGAGLDPDTQYF. CDR3 DNA sequence: TGTGCCAGCAGTTTATGGGGACAGGGGGCAGGACTAGATCCAGATACGCAGTATTTT.

The chain uses TRBV20-1 and TRBJ2-3, with 9 bases that match TRBD2. The CDR3 sequence is 19 residues long. V gave up 0 bases and J gave up 2 bases; unmatched junction bases: 15. Germline V lookup: CDR1 DFQATT, CDR2 SNEGSKA (reference sequence). This CDR3 is CSARDTKRGAPLATDTQYF. As DNA, the CDR3 is TGCAGTGCTAGAGACACAAAGCGGGGGGCACCTTTGGCCACAGATACGCAGTATTTT.

This chain links TRBV5-1 with TRBJ2-5; D may be TRBD1 (6 bases). CDR1 and CDR2 (germline): SGHRS, YFSETQ. The CDR3 consists of 16 residues. V lost 0 bases, J lost 5 bases, and 17 bases lay in between. CDR3 protein: CASSLAAASQGETQYF. In DNA form, the CDR3 reads TGCGCCAGCAGCTTGGCTGCAGCCTCCCAGGGGGAGACCCAGTACTTC.

This clonotype was observed many times. The rearrangement joins TRBV12-3 or TRBV12-4 to TRBJ2-7, with D maybe TRBD1 (6 bases). This CDR3 is built from 13 residues. Deletions cut 6 bases from V and 1 base from J, with 10 bases between. CDR3 in DNA: TGTGCCAGCAGCAGGACAGAGTCCTACGAGCAGTACTTC. This translates into CASSRTESYEQYF.

This clonotype was seen at least ten times. The CDR3 nucleotides read TGCAGTGCTAGAGGAAGGGGACAGGGAGAGACCCAGTACTTC. Translation gives CSARGRGQGETQYF. The V call is TRBV20-1, the J call TRBJ2-5; TRBD1 matches at 9 bases. Germline lookup yields CDR1 DFQATT and CDR2 SNEGSKA (reference sequence). V lost 1 base to trimming and J lost 4 bases; unmatched junction nucleotides: 4. The CDR3 loop spans 14 amino acids.

There are a few counts of this clonotype. The V gene is TRBV4-3, the J gene TRBJ1-2; unclear D gene. Per the germline V gene, CDR1 is LGHNA and CDR2 is YSLEER. V shed 1 base and J shed 0 bases, with 9 bases lying between them. This CDR3 spans 15 amino acids. CDR3 residues: CASSQGVQANYGYTF. DNA for the CDR3: TGCGCCAGCAGCCAAGGGGTCCAAGCTAACTATGGCTACACCTTC.

The chain employs TRBV24-1 and TRBJ2-2; D gene uncertain. V gave up 4 bases and J gave up 3 bases, with 5 bases separating them. This CDR3 has 13 amino acids. Germline loops: CDR1 KGHDR, CDR2 SFDVKD. CDR3 DNA: TGTGCCACCAGTGAGGCGTACACCGGGGAGCTGTTTTTT. Protein sequence: CATSEAYTGELFF.

The V call is TRBV20-1, the J call TRBJ1-1; D might be TRBD1 (6 bases). Trimming shortened V by 5 bases and J by 0 bases, and 16 bases separated the two germline ends. Per the germline V gene, CDR1 is DFQATT and CDR2 is SNEGSKA (reference sequence). The CDR3 has 15 amino acids. The CDR3 DNA reads TGCAGTGCTCGCACAGGGCCGAGGTTGAACACTGAAGCTTTCTTT. This gives the protein CSARTGPRLNTEAFF.

V gene TRBV9 combines with J gene TRBJ1-6; D unclear. CDR3 length: 14 residues. The V gene lost 3 bases and the J gene lost 8 bases, with 12 bases spanning the gap. Germline-derived CDR1 and CDR2 are SGDLS and YYNGEE. The chain's CDR3 is CASSEGSPDSPLHF. The CDR3 coding sequence is TGTGCCAGCAGCGAAGGTTCACCCGATTCACCCCTCCACTTT.

The chain recombines TRBV29-1 with TRBJ2-3; 14 positions agree with TRBD2. The V gene end was trimmed by 7 bases and the J gene end by 3 bases; junction bases not matched to a gene: 6. The CDR3 loop spans 15 amino acids. Germline V gene sequence: CDR1 SQVTM, CDR2 ANQGSEA. DNA for the CDR3: TGCAGCGCGGGACTAGCGGGAGCTGGAACAGATACGCAGTATTTT. This gives the protein CSAGLAGAGTDTQYF.

This clonotype turned up a few times. This chain links TRBV20-1 with TRBJ1-1; D may be TRBD1 (5 bases). Trimming shortened V by 1 base and J by 1 base, and 25 bases separated the two germline ends. The CDR3 spans 19 residues. Germline-derived CDR1 and CDR2 are DFQATT and SNEGSKA (reference sequence). The CDR3 loop reads CSARVSLLGVSFQNTEAFF. In DNA form, the CDR3 reads TGCAGTGCTAGAGTTTCCCTTTTAGGGGTTTCCTTTCAGAACACTGAAGCTTTCTTT.

The chain recombines TRBV20-1 with TRBJ2-1, with TRBD2 identical over 13 bases. Germline V gene data show CDR1 as DFQATT and CDR2 as SNEGSKA (reference sequence). The CDR3 has 15 amino acids. V lost 6 bases, J lost 14 bases, and 16 bases stayed unmatched. The DNA of the CDR3 is TGCAGTGCCTCAGGGACTAGCGGGAAGGAAAAACGGGAGTTCTTC. This gives the protein CSASGTSGKEKREFF.

This clonotype turned up a few times. This chain joins TRBV4-2 and TRBJ2-7; tentative D call: TRBD2 (6 bases). Trimming removed 0 bases from V and 7 bases from J, with 13 bases in between. Germline V lookup: CDR1 LGHNA, CDR2 YNFKEQ. The CDR3 contains 14 residues. The DNA of the CDR3 is TGTGCCAGCAGCCAAGATCGGGGGTTCTGGGAGCAGTACTTC. Translating it yields CASSQDRGFWEQYF.

The chain is built from TRBV7-3 and TRBJ2-2; D is possibly TRBD1 or TRBD2 (5 bases each). The CDR3 loop spans 15 amino acids. V shed 5 bases and J shed 5 bases, with 15 bases lying between them. Per the germline V gene, CDR1 is SGHTA and CDR2 is FQGTGA. The CDR3 region has the DNA TGTGCCAGCAGCGCTCCGGGGCTGGGGACCGGGGAGCTGTTTTTT. Protein: CASSAPGLGTGELFF.

This clonotype was seen a handful of times. This chain connects TRBV7-9 to TRBJ1-1, with TRBD1 matching 7 bases. The CDR3 has 17 residues. Trimming removed 4 bases from V and 0 bases from J; junction bases left unmatched: 11. Germline V gene lookup returns CDR1 SEHNR and CDR2 FQNEAQ (reference sequence). DNA of the CDR3: TGTGCCAGCAGCTCCTCGGACAGGACCAGGATGAACACTGAAGCTTTCTTT. Its protein product is CASSSSDRTRMNTEAFF.

The J gene is TRBJ1-4, the V gene TRBV20-1; D gene ambiguous. CDR3 length: 15 residues. Germline assignment: CDR1 DFQATT and CDR2 SNEGSKA (reference sequence). V was cut by 0 bases and J by 3 bases, with 11 bases left in between. Here the CDR3 DNA reads TGCAGTGCTAGAGATTCCGGGCGGGCTAATGAAAAACTGTTTTTT. Translated: CSARDSGRANEKLFF.

This chain uses TRBV28 with TRBJ2-5, with no clear D. The CDR3 has 13 residues. Germline CDR1 reads MDHEN; CDR2 reads SYDVKM. Trimming removed 4 bases at V and 3 bases at J, with 9 bases between. As DNA, the CDR3 is TGTGCCAGCAGTTCTGACACCGAAGAGACCCAGTACTTC. This encodes CASSSDTEETQYF. Variable domain in full (rest from reference TRBV28 and TRBJ2-5): DVKVTQSSRYLVKRTGEKVFLECVQDMDHENMFWYRQDPGLGLRLIYFSYDVKMKEKGDIPEGYSVSREKKERFSLILESASTNQTSMYLCASSSDTEETQYFGPGTRLLVL.

This clonotype was observed many times. The chain joins TRBV5-1 to TRBJ2-5; D is ambiguous. The V gene's germline CDR1 is SGHRS and CDR2 YFSETQ. Trimming left V 4 bases short and J 3 bases short, with 4 bases between. The CDR3 loop spans 11 amino acids. CDR3 residues: CASSVEETQYF. In DNA form, the CDR3 reads TGCGCCAGCAGCGTCGAAGAGACCCAGTACTTC.

The chain has TRBV4-1 and TRBJ1-1; unclear D gene. Trimming pared 1 base from V and 2 bases from J, leaving 8 bases between. The CDR3 covers 14 residues. Germline V gives CDR1 MGHRA, CDR2 YSYEKL. The CDR3 DNA sequence: TGCGCCAGCAGCCAAGGGACGCAAAACACTGAAGCTTTCTTT. It encodes CASSQGTQNTEAFF.

The chain couples TRBV4-2 to TRBJ2-3; 8 nucleotides line up with TRBD2. Trimming removed 4 bases from V and 3 bases from J; junction bases left unmatched: 9. Germline CDR1 and CDR2: LGHNA and YNFKEQ. This CDR3 contains 16 residues. CDR3 region: CASSPLAGPQTDTQYF. The CDR3 DNA reads TGTGCCAGCAGCCCATTAGCGGGGCCTCAGACAGATACGCAGTATTTT.

The chain employs TRBV13 and TRBJ2-7; D call uncertain. CDR1 and CDR2 (germline): PRHDT, FYEKMQ (reference sequence). The CDR3 spans 14 residues. V lost 5 bases to trimming and J lost 5 bases, with 16 bases between them. The CDR3 sequence is CASSIQGPLDEQYF. In nucleotides, the CDR3 is TGTGCCAGCAGCATACAAGGCCCTCTCGACGAGCAGTACTTC.

This chain links TRBV6-2 or TRBV6-3 with TRBJ2-4, with 10 bases lining up with TRBD2. The CDR3 length is 17 residues. Germline V gene sequence: CDR1 MNHEY, CDR2 SVGEGT. Unmatched junction bases numbered 9, after V lost 0 bases and J lost 7 bases. CDR3: CASSYSLLAGDSNIQYF. CDR3 nucleotides: TGTGCCAGCAGTTACTCGCTCCTAGCGGGAGACAGTAACATTCAGTACTTC.